Reported below is one TCR beta chain. Its antigen is currently not known. No per-base quality is available; no much larger clone lies one base away. This sample is part of a study of blood T cell repertoires in COVID-19 (TCRdb year 2020). Study-wide context: The collaborator samples originated in the United States, Italy and Spain and spanned the acute and convalescent phases of COVID-19. The prospective study material was composed of cDNA or gDNA derived from T cells, B-cell-depleted T cells, or PBMCs. The dataset comprised deeply sampled blood TCRbeta repertoires from subjects exposed to, actively infected with, or recovered from COVID-19. The repertoires were made available in a free public database intended to serve as a resource for research on the immune response to SARS-CoV-2. Samples came from the ongoing ImmuneRACE study (first 160 participants) plus 1,254 subjects from 6 global collaborators. The sample metadata nearly always contained a de-identified subject ID, COVID-19 status, age in years and sex. Where HLA class I and class II types were available, the types were taken from metadata supplied by the sample provider, not from assay-based typing.

The investigation overall reported the following: The amount of clinical and demographic metadata varied by source and participant and was provided uncurated.

TCRbeta CDR3 regions were amplified from genomic DNA using the immunoSEQ Assay, a bias-controlled multiplex PCR. The authors' pipeline ran thus. The number of nucleated cells in each sample was estimated from the amplification of reference gene primers within the assay. To quantify the absolute abundance of each unique TCRbeta CDR3 rearrangement, sequence reads were collapsed and filtered. For each sample, productive Simpson clonality was calculated as the square root of Simpson's diversity index over productive rearrangements. TCRdb holds this immuneACCESS table with in-frame rearrangements only. Some clones are missing; in checked studies, unresolved V genes explain under half, and the rest has no known cause. That table supplies the V and J calls and clone size; D and trimming were determined from the DNA. This sample has some 44,000 clones in its table, and about 90% of those were observed once. The ten largest clones represent approximately 12% of the sample.

The junction carries 6 bases between V and J, which are trimmed by 3 bases and 4 bases respectively. From cysteine to phenylalanine, the CDR3 is 12 amino acids long. Of all the DNA, just the CDR3 is kept, 36 bases in frame from base 1. In the germline V gene, CDR1 corresponds to SGHVS and CDR2 to FNYEAQ. Collaborating institutions collected whole blood in K2EDTA tubes following their own protocols. For TCRbeta analysis, collaborators shipped samples in one of three forms: frozen whole blood, isolated PBMCs, or DNA extracted from either of those sample types. The source material was peripheral blood. The sequence was obtained from a human donor in a cohort sampled during active COVID-19. The sequence links TRBV7-6 to TRBJ2-5, with the identity of the D gene unclear. The DNA reads TGTGCCAGCAGCTTTTCGCGAGAGACCCAGTACTTC. Translated, this is CASSFSRETQYF. Supplemented by the reference TRBV7-6 and TRBJ2-5 proteins around the CDR3, the complete variable domain is GAGVSQSPRYKVTKRGQDVALRCDPISGHVSLYWYRQALGQGPEFLTYFNYEAQQDKSGLPNDRFSAERPEGSISTLTIQRTEQRDSAMYRCASSFSRETQYFGPGTRLLVL.